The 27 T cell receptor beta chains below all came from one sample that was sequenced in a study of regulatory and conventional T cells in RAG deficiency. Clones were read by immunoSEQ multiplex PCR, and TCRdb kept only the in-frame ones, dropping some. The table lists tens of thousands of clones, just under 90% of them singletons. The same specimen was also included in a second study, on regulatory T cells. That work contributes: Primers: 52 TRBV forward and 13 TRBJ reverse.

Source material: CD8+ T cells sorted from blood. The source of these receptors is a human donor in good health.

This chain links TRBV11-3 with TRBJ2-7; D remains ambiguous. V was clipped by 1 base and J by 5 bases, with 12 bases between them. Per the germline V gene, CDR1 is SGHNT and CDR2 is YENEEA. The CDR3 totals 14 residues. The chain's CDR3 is CASSLVGSGDEQYF. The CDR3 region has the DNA TGTGCCAGCAGCTTAGTAGGTAGTGGGGACGAGCAGTACTTC. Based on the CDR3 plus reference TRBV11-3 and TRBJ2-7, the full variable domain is EAGVVQSPRYKIIEKKQPVAFWCNPISGHNTLYWYLQNLGQGPELLIRYENEEAVDDSQLPKDRFSAERLKGVDSTLKIQPAELGDSAVYLCASSLVGSGDEQYFGPGTRLTVT.

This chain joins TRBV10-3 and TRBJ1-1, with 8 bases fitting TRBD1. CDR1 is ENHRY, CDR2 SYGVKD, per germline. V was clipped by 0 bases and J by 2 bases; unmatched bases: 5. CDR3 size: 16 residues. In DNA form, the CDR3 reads TGTGCCATCAGTGAGTCCATGACAGGGGTAAACACTGAAGCTTTCTTT. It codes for CAISESMTGVNTEAFF.

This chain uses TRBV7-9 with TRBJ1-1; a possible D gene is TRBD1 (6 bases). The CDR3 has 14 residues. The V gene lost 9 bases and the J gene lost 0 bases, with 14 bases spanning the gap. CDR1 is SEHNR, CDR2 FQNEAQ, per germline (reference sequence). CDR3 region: CARSRGSLNTEAFF. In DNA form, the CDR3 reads TGTGCCAGAAGCAGGGGTTCGCTGAACACTGAAGCTTTCTTT. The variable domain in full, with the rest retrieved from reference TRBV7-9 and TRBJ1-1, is DTGVSQNPRHKITKRGQNVTFRCDPISEHNRLYWYRQTLGQGPEFLTYFQNEAQLEKSRLLSDRFSAERPKGSFSTLEIQRTEQGDSAMYLCARSRGSLNTEAFFGQGTRLTVV.

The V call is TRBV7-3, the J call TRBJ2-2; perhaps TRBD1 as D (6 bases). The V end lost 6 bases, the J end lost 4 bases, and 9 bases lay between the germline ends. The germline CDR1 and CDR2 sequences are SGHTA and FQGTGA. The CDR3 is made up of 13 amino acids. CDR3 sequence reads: CASSHRVTGELFF. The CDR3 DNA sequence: TGTGCCAGCAGTCACAGGGTCACCGGGGAGCTGTTTTTT.

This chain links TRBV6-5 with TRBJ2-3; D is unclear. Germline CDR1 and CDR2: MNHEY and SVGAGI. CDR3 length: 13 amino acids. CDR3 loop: CAARPARRDTQYF. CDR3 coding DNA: TGTGCGGCGAGACCCGCGCGGCGCGATACGCAGTATTTT.

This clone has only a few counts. Here the CDR3 DNA reads TGCAGCGTCCCGGGACCTTATATTACAGATACGCAGTATTTT. Translated, it gives CSVPGPYITDTQYF. The chain carries TRBV29-1 and TRBJ2-3; either TRBD1 or TRBD2 may supply D (5 bases each). Germline V gene sequence: CDR1 SQVTM, CDR2 ANQGSEA. The CDR3 sequence is 14 residues long. Deletions cut 6 bases from V and 3 bases from J, with 16 bases between.

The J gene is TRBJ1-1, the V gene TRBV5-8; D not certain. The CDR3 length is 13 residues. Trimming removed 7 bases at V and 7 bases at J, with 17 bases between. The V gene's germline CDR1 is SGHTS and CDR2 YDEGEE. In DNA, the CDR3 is TGTGCCAGCGGCGAGGACGGTTGGATTGAAGCTTTCTTT. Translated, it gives CASGEDGWIEAFF.

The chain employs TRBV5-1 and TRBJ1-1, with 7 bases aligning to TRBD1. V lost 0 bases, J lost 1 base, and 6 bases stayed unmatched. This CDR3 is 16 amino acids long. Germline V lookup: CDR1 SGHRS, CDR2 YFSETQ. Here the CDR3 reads CASSLVDRVGNTEAFF. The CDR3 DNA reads TGCGCCAGCAGCTTGGTTGACAGGGTCGGGAACACTGAAGCTTTCTTT.

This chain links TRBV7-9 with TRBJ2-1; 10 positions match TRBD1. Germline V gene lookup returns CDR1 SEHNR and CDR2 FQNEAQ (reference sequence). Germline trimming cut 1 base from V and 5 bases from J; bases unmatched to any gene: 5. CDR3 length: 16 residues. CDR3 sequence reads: CASSLETGGPHNEQFF. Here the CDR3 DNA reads TGTGCCAGCAGCTTAGAGACAGGGGGCCCCCACAATGAGCAGTTCTTC.

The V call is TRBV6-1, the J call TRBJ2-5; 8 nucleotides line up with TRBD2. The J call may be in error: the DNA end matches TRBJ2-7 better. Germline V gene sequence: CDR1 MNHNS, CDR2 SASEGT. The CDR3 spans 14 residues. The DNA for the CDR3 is TGTGCCAGCAGTCTAGCGGGTACTTCCTACGAGCAGTACTTC. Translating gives CASSLAGTSYEQYF.

The CDR3, as DNA: TGTGCCAGCAGCTTAACCCGGGGACAGGGCCACAATGAGCAGTTCTTC. As protein: CASSLTRGQGHNEQFF. V and J are TRBV7-3 and TRBJ2-1, with 9 bases lining up with TRBD1. The ends lost 0 bases at V and 5 bases at J; junction bases unmatched: 5. The CDR3 loop spans 16 amino acids. Germline V lookup: CDR1 SGHTA, CDR2 FQGTGA.

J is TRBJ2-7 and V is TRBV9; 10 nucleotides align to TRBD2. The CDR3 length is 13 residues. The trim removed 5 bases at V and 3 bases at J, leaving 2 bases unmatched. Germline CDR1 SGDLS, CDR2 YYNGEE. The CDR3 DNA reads TGTGCCAGCAGTAGGACTAGCGGCTACGAGCAGTACTTC. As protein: CASSRTSGYEQYF.

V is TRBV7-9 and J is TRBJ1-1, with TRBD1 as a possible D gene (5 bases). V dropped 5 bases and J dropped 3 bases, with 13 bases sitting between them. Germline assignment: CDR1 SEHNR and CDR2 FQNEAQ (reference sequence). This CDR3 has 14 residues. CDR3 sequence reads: CASSLPGSYTEAFF. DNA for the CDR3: TGTGCCAGCAGCCTCCCAGGGAGCTACACTGAAGCTTTCTTT.

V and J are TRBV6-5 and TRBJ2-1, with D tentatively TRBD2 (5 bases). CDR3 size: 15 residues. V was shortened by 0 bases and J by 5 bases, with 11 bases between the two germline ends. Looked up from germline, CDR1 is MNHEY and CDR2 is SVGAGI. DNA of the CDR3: TGTGCCAGCAGTTACTCCCAGCGGACGAACAATGAGCAGTTCTTC. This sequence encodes CASSYSQRTNNEQFF.

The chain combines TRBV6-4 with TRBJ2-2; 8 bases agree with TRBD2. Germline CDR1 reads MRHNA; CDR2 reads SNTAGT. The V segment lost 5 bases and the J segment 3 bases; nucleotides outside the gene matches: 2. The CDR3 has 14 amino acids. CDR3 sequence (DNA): TGTGCCAGCAGTAGCGGGGGCGACACCGGGGAGCTGTTTTTT. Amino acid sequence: CASSSGGDTGELFF.

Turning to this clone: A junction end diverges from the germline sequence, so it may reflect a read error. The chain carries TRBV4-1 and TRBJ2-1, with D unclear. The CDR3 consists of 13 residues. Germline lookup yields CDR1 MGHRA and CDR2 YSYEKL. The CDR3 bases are TGCGCCAGCAGCCACCAGCCCCACAATGGGCAGTTCTTC. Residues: CASSHQPHNGQFF.

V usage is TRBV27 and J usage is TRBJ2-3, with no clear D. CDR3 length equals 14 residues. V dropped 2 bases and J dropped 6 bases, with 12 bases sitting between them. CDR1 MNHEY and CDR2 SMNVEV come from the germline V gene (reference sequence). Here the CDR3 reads CASSLGRPDDTQYF. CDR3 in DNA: TGTGCCAGCAGTTTAGGGCGGCCAGACGATACGCAGTATTTT.

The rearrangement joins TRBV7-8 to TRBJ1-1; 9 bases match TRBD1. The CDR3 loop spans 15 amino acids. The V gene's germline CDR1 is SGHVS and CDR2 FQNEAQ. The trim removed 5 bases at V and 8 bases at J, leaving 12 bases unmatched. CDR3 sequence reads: CASSRAGTGYREAFF. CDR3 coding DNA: TGTGCCAGCAGCAGAGCCGGGACAGGGTATCGGGAAGCTTTCTTT.

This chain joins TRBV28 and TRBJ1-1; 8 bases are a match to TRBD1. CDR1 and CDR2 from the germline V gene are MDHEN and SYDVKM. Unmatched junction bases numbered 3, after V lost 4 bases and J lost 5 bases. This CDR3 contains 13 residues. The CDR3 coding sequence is TGTGCCAGCAGTTGGACAGGGAGGACTGAAGCTTTCTTT. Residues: CASSWTGRTEAFF. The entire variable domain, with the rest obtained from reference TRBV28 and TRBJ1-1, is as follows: DVKVTQSSRYLVKRTGEKVFLECVQDMDHENMFWYRQDPGLGLRLIYFSYDVKMKEKGDIPEGYSVSREKKERFSLILESASTNQTSMYLCASSWTGRTEAFFGQGTRLTVV.

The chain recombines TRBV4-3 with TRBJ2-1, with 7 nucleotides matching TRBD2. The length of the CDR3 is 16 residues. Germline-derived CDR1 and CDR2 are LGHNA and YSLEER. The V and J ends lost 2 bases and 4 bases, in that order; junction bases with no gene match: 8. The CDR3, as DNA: TGCGCCAGCAGCCAATCTGGCACTAGCGTGTACAATGAGCAGTTCTTC. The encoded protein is CASSQSGTSVYNEQFF.

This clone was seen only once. DNA for the CDR3: TGTGCCAGCAGCGCCGCCGGGACAGATTACAATGAGCAGTTCTTC. As protein: CASSAAGTDYNEQFF. This sequence joins TRBV9 and TRBJ2-1; 7 bases match TRBD1. Germline trimming cut 3 bases from V and 4 bases from J; bases unmatched to any gene: 7. Germline CDR1 is SGDLS and CDR2 is YYNGEE. The CDR3 has 15 residues.

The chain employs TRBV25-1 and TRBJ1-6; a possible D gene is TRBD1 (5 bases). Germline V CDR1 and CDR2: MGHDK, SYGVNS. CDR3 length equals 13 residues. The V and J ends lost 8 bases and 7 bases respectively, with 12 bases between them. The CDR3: CASGDSGNSPLHF. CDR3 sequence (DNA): TGTGCCAGCGGAGACAGCGGGAATTCACCCCTCCACTTT.

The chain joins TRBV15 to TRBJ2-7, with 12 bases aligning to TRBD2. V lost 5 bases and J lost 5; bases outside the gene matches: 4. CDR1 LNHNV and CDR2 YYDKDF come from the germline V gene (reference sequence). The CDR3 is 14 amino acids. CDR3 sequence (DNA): TGTGCCACCAGCCCCCGACTAGCGGGGGACGAGCAGTACTTC. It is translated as CATSPRLAGDEQYF.

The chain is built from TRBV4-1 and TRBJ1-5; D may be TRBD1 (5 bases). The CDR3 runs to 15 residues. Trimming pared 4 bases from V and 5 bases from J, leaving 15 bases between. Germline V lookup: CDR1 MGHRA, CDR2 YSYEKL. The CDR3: CASSPGGVGDQPQHF. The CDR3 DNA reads TGCGCCAGCAGCCCCGGGGGGGTAGGGGATCAGCCCCAGCATTTT.

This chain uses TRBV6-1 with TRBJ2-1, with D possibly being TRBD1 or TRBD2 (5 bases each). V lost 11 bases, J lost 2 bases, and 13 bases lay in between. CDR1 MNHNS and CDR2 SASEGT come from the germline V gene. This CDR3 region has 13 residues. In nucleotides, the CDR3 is TGTGCCGGCCGGGACGGAACCTACAATGAGCAGTTCTTC. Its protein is CAGRDGTYNEQFF.

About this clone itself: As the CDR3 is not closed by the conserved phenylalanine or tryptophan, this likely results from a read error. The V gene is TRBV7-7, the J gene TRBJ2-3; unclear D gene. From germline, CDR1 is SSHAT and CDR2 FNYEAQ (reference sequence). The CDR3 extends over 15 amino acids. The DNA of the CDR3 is TGTGCTAGCAGCTTAAGAACTTCTAGCACAGATACGCAGTATTCT. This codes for CASSLRTSSTDTQYS.

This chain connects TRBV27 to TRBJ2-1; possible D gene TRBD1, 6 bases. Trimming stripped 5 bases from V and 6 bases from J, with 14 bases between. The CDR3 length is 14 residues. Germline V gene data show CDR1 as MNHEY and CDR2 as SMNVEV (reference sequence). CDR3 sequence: CASSPGQNFNEQFF. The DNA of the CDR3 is TGTGCCAGCAGTCCGGGACAAAACTTCAATGAGCAGTTCTTC.